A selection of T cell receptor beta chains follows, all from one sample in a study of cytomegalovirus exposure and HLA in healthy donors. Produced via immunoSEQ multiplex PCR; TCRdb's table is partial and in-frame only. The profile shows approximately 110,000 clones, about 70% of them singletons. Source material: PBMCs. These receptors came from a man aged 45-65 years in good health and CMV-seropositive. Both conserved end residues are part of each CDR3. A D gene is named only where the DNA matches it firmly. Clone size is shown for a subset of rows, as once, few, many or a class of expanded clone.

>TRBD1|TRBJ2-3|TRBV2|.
TGTGCCAGCGGGGGGACAGGGAGTACAGATACGCAGTATTTT
CASGGTGSTDTQYF
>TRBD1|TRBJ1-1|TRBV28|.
TGTGCCAGCAGTTTACTGGGACAGGGTGGCACTGAAGCTTTCTTT
CASSLLGQGGTEAFF
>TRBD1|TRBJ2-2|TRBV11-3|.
TGTGCCAGCAGCTTAACAGGGGGCACCGGGGAGCTGTTTTTT
CASSLTGGTGELFF
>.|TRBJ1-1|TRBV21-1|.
TGTGCCAGCAGCAACCAAAGACCGAACAGGAACACTGAAGCTTTCTTT
CASSNQRPNRNTEAFF
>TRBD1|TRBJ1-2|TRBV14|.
TGTGCCAGCAGCCAAGAGACAGGGGGAGGTGGCTACACCTTC
CASSQETGGGGYTF
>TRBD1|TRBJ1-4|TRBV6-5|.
TGTGCCAGCAACCTACGGGACAGGGGGCATGAAAAACTGTTTTTT
CASNLRDRGHEKLFF
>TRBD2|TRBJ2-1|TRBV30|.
TGTGCCTGGAGTGTTGGCCGGACTAGCGGGAGGGCAGGGTCCTACAATGAGCAGTTCTTC
CAWSVGRTSGRAGSYNEQFF
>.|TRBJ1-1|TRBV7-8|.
TGTGCCAGCAGCTTAATGGGCAGACTGAACACTGAAGCTTTCTTT
CASSLMGRLNTEAFF
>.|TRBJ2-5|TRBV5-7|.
TGTGCCAGCAGCCGGGACTGTTCTAAGACCCAGTACTTC
CASSRDCSKTQYF
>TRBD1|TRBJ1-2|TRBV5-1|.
TGCGCCAGCAGCATAGATATGGCCGGGACAGGGGGAGGCTACACCTTC
CASSIDMAGTGGGYTF
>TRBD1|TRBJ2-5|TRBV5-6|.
TGTGCCAGCAGCATACCGACAGGGTGGGAGACCCAGTACTTC
CASSIPTGWETQYF
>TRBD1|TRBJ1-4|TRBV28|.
TGTGCCAGCAGTTCAATGGGACAGGGACTGAGGGAAAAACTGTTTTTT
CASSSMGQGLREKLFF
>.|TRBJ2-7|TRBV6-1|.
TGTGCCAGCAGCCGGGGGTTCTACGAGCAGTACTTC
CASSRGFYEQYF
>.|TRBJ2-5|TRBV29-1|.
TGCAGCACTGAGGTAGGGGCTCAAGAGACCCAGTACTTC
CSTEVGAQETQYF
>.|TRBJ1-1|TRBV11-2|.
TGTGCCAGCAGCCCAGAACTTTTCAGGGGAGCTTTCTTT
CASSPELFRGAFF
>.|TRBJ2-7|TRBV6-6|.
TGTGCCAGCAGTTACGTTCTTATGGCTTACGAGCAGTACTTC
CASSYVLMAYEQYF
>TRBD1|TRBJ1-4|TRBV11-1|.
TGTGCCAGCAGCTTAGCGCGGGGGACAGGAGCTTTTGAAAAACTGTTTTTT
CASSLARGTGAFEKLFF
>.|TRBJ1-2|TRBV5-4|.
TGTGCCAGCAGCCTACCGCTTCAGGACTATGGCTACACCTTC
CASSLPLQDYGYTF
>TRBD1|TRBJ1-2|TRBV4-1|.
TGCGCCAGCAGCCAGAATTTGGGACAGGGGGGAATCGATGGCTACACCTTC
CASSQNLGQGGIDGYTF
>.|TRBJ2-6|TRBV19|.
TGTGCCGGTCCCACGCAGGGATCCGGGGCCAACGTCCTGACTTTC
CAGPTQGSGANVLTF
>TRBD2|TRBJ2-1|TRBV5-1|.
TGCGCCAGCAGCTTGCTAGCGGGAAGGGATGAGCAGTTCTTC
CASSLLAGRDEQFF
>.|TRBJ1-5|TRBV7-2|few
TGTGCCAGCAGCCCCCAGGGGTATAGCAATCAGCCCCAGCATTTT
CASSPQGYSNQPQHF
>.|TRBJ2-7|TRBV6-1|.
TGTGCCAGCAAGGTAATGGGCTTTAGCTCCTACGAGCAGTACTTC
CASKVMGFSSYEQYF
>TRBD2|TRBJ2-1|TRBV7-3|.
TGTGCCAGCAGCCTTAGCGGGAGGGCCTCCTACAATGAGCAGTTCTTC
CASSLSGRASYNEQFF
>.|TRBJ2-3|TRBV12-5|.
TGTGCTAGTGGTTTGGTACCCATCCTAGCGTGGAACACAGATACGCAGTATTTT
CASGLVPILAWNTDTQYF
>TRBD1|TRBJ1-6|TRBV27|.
TGTGCCAGCAGTACACAGGGGATCACCTATAATTCACCCCTCCACTTT
CASSTQGITYNSPLHF
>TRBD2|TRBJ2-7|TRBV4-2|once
TGTGCCAGCAGCCAAGTGGGGGGGAGTGGATACGAGCAGTACTTC
CASSQVGGSGYEQYF
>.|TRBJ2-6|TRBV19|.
TGTGCCAGTAGTATAGCTGCAGGGCCTGGGGCCAACGTCCTGACTTTC
CASSIAAGPGANVLTF
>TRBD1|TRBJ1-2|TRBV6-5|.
TGTGCCAGCAGTAGACGTGACAGGGCTCCTTATGGCTACACCTTC
CASSRRDRAPYGYTF
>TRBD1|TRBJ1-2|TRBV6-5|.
TGTGCCAGCAGTTACTCGAGGACAGGGGGTGGCTACACCTTC
CASSYSRTGGGYTF